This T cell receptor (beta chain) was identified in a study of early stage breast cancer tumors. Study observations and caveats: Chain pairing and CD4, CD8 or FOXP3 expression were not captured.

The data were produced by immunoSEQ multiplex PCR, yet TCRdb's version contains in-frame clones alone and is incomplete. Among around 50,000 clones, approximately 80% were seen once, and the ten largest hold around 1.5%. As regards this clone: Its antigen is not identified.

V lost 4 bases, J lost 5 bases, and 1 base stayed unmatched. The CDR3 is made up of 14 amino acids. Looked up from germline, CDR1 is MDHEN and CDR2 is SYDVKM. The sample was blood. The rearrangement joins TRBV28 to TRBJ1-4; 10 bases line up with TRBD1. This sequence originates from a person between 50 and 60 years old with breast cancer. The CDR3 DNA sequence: TGTGCCAGCAGTTCGGGACAGGGGAATGAAAAACTGTTTTTT. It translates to CASSSGQGNEKLFF.